These T cell receptor beta chains were read from a single sample in a study of T cell responses to AZD1222 COVID-19 vaccine. Here immunoSEQ multiplex PCR was the method, and the copy in TCRdb shows in-frame clones only, minus some. The sample shows under 150,000 clones, 90% to 95% of them seen only once. The source material was peripheral blood, sampled on day 0 of AZD1222 vaccination. These receptors were collected from an adult in good health. CDR3s include the opening cysteine and the closing phenylalanine or tryptophan. Clone size appears in some rows only: once, few, many, or a class for an expanded clone.

j_gene: TRBJ1-2; abundance: .; v_gene: TRBV5-4; CDR3aa: CASSNPGTGASYGYTF
j_gene: TRBJ1-2; abundance: .; v_gene: TRBV21-1; CDR3aa: CASSKVRVSYRRGNGYTF
j_gene: TRBJ1-5; abundance: .; v_gene: TRBV7-2; CDR3aa: CASSSDRVNQPQHF
j_gene: TRBJ1-1; abundance: .; v_gene: TRBV29-1; CDR3aa: CSVVRGSTEAFF
j_gene: TRBJ2-5; abundance: .; v_gene: TRBV7-2; CDR3aa: CASSMAPGTKETQYF
j_gene: TRBJ2-7; abundance: many; v_gene: TRBV6-2/TRBV6-3; CDR3aa: CASSYSASGSSEQYF
j_gene: TRBJ1-6; abundance: .; v_gene: TRBV6-2/TRBV6-3; CDR3aa: CASSYSSIRQRNSPLHF
j_gene: TRBJ1-2; abundance: .; v_gene: TRBV25-1; CDR3aa: CASSLAGTRGYTF
j_gene: TRBJ1-4; abundance: .; v_gene: TRBV7-9; CDR3aa: CASSLDLGEDEKLFF
j_gene: TRBJ2-7; abundance: .; v_gene: TRBV28; CDR3aa: CASSFSGSDEQYF
j_gene: TRBJ1-1; abundance: .; v_gene: TRBV20-1; CDR3aa: CSARPPAEAFF
j_gene: TRBJ1-1; abundance: once; v_gene: TRBV28; CDR3aa: CASRTWGTRNTEAFF
j_gene: TRBJ2-5; abundance: .; v_gene: TRBV9; CDR3aa: CASSVGTSGSVETQYF
j_gene: TRBJ1-1; abundance: once; v_gene: TRBV5-1; CDR3aa: CASSLGGNTEAFF
j_gene: TRBJ1-2; abundance: .; v_gene: TRBV9; CDR3aa: CASSVAGQFNYGYTF
j_gene: TRBJ2-2; abundance: .; v_gene: TRBV12-5; CDR3aa: CASGLVLAGGGELFF
j_gene: TRBJ1-1; abundance: .; v_gene: TRBV9; CDR3aa: CASSVVGRGNTEAFF
j_gene: TRBJ1-3; abundance: .; v_gene: TRBV11-2; CDR3aa: CASSPPGTVSGNTIYF
j_gene: TRBJ1-3; abundance: .; v_gene: TRBV28; CDR3aa: CASSTGDISGNTIYF
j_gene: TRBJ1-2; abundance: .; v_gene: TRBV6-2/TRBV6-3; CDR3aa: CASSLYGNYGYTF
j_gene: TRBJ1-2; abundance: .; v_gene: TRBV6-5; CDR3aa: CASRAGHSGFYGYTF
j_gene: TRBJ2-3; abundance: .; v_gene: TRBV4-1; CDR3aa: CASSQGIAGGPIDTQYF
j_gene: TRBJ2-2; abundance: .; v_gene: TRBV5-1; CDR3aa: CASSLADTGELFF
j_gene: TRBJ2-3; abundance: .; v_gene: TRBV2; CDR3aa: CASTGGTDTQYF
j_gene: TRBJ2-3; abundance: once; v_gene: TRBV3-1/TRBV3-2; CDR3aa: CASSQDPRDQYTDTQYF
j_gene: TRBJ1-1; abundance: once; v_gene: TRBV2; CDR3aa: CASSDRGRDVAFF
j_gene: TRBJ1-1; abundance: .; v_gene: TRBV12-5; CDR3aa: CASGYRPEATEAFF
j_gene: TRBJ2-5; abundance: .; v_gene: TRBV6-5; CDR3aa: CASSNSFGRETQYF
j_gene: TRBJ1-4; abundance: .; v_gene: TRBV28; CDR3aa: CASSSHGGLMKKLFF
j_gene: TRBJ1-6; abundance: .; v_gene: TRBV19; CDR3aa: CASSLGRGAPSSYNSPLHF
j_gene: TRBJ2-1; abundance: .; v_gene: TRBV21-1; CDR3aa: CASSIKGLANRGEQFF
j_gene: TRBJ2-7; abundance: .; v_gene: TRBV7-9; CDR3aa: CASSLGAGYEQYF
j_gene: TRBJ1-1; abundance: .; v_gene: TRBV19; CDR3aa: CASSRQDTVNTEAFF
j_gene: TRBJ1-3; abundance: .; v_gene: TRBV2; CDR3aa: CASSEAPGRGGNTIYF
j_gene: TRBJ2-3; abundance: .; v_gene: TRBV5-1; CDR3aa: CASSLGAAGADTQYF
j_gene: TRBJ2-2; abundance: .; v_gene: TRBV5-5; CDR3aa: CASSRTFTENTGELFF
j_gene: TRBJ1-5; abundance: .; v_gene: TRBV19; CDR3aa: CASSGTEGHSNQPQHF
j_gene: TRBJ2-3; abundance: .; v_gene: TRBV5-1; CDR3aa: CASSYLREGRDTQYF
j_gene: TRBJ1-3; abundance: .; v_gene: TRBV7-2; CDR3aa: CASSFRSSGNTIYF
j_gene: TRBJ1-2; abundance: .; v_gene: TRBV28; CDR3aa: CASSRTGTGEYGYTF
j_gene: TRBJ1-1; abundance: .; v_gene: TRBV13; CDR3aa: CASSPYARADTEAFF
j_gene: TRBJ1-6; abundance: .; v_gene: TRBV6-5; CDR3aa: CASSYSSGTRGSPLHF
j_gene: TRBJ2-3; abundance: .; v_gene: TRBV6-5; CDR3aa: CASIRTRPPDTQYF
j_gene: TRBJ2-1; abundance: .; v_gene: TRBV7-2; CDR3aa: CASSWGRAADEQFF
j_gene: TRBJ1-5; abundance: .; v_gene: TRBV7-8; CDR3aa: CASSFRAGQPQHF
j_gene: TRBJ2-5; abundance: .; v_gene: TRBV5-4; CDR3aa: CASSFSGRPGTQYF
j_gene: TRBJ1-1; abundance: once; v_gene: TRBV11-3; CDR3aa: CASSPGTGPSNTEAFF
j_gene: TRBJ1-1; abundance: .; v_gene: TRBV12-3/TRBV12-4; CDR3aa: CASSPDTNTEAFF
j_gene: TRBJ2-3; abundance: .; v_gene: TRBV29-1; CDR3aa: CSVEVAGTDTQYF
j_gene: TRBJ2-3; abundance: once; v_gene: TRBV28; CDR3aa: CASSLSRDSKSTDTQYF
j_gene: TRBJ2-2; abundance: .; v_gene: TRBV15; CDR3aa: CATSRDRTTSTGELFF
j_gene: TRBJ1-5; abundance: .; v_gene: TRBV6-5; CDR3aa: CASSSTGNQPQHF
j_gene: TRBJ1-2; abundance: .; v_gene: TRBV30; CDR3aa: CAWRRRDRGSRYGYTF
j_gene: TRBJ1-3; abundance: .; v_gene: TRBV30; CDR3aa: CALDLSGNTIYF